This TCR beta chain derives from a study of blood T cell repertoires in COVID-19. Study in general: Italy, Spain and the United States were the sources of the convalescent and acute COVID-19 samples. T cells, B-cell-depleted T cells, or PBMCs supplied cDNA or gDNA.

Original processing notes: Estimation of nucleated cell counts was performed using reference gene primer amplification. TCRdb's table, derived via immunoSEQ multiplex PCR, lists solely in-frame clones and lacks some. V and J calls and clone size follow that table, whereas D and trimming were derived from the DNA. The sample has about 250,000 clones, about nine tenths seen once; the top ten hold about 3%. Trimming shortened V by 3 bases and J by 0 bases, and 6 bases separated the two germline ends. CDR1 is SNHLY, CDR2 FYNNEI, per germline. The CDR3 contains 14 residues. The sequenced material came from peripheral blood. The chain has TRBV2 and TRBJ1-3; no definite D call. The sequence derives from a woman aged 25 to 45 with active or convalescent COVID-19. This CDR3 reads CASSDRFSGNTIYF. For the CDR3, the DNA is TGTGCCAGCAGTGACAGATTCTCTGGAAACACCATATATTTT.